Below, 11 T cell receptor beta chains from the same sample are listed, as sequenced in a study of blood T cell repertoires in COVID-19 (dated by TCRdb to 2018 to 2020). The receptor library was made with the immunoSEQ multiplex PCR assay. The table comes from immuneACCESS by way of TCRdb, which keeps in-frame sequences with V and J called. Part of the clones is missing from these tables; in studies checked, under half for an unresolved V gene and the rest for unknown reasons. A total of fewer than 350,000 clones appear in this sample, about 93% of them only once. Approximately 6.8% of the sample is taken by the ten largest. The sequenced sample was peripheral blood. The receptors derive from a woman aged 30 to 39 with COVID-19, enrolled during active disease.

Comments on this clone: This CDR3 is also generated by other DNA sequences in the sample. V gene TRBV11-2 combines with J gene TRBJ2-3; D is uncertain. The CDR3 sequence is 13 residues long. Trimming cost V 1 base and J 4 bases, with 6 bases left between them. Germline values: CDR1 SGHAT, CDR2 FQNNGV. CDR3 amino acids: CASSLAGPDTQYF. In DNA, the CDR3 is TGTGCCAGCAGCTTAGCGGGTCCAGATACGCAGTATTTT.

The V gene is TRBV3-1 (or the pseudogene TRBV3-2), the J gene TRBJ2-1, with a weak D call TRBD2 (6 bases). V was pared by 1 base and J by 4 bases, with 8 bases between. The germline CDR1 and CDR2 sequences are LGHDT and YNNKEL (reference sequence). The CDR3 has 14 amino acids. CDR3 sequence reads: CASSQVAGYNEQFF. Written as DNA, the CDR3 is TGTGCCAGCAGCCAAGTGGCGGGATACAATGAGCAGTTCTTC.

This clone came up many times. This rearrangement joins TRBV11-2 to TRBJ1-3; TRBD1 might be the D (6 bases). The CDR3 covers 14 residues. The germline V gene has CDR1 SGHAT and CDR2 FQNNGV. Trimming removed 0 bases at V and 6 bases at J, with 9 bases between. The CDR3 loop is CASSLDQGSNTIYF. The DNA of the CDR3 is TGTGCCAGCAGCTTAGATCAGGGGTCAAACACCATATATTTT. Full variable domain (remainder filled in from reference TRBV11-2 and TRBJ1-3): EAGVAQSPRYKIIEKRQSVAFWCNPISGHATLYWYQQILGQGPKLLIQFQNNGVVDDSQLPKDRFSAERLKGVDSTLKIQPAKLEDSAVYLCASSLDQGSNTIYFGEGSWLTVV.

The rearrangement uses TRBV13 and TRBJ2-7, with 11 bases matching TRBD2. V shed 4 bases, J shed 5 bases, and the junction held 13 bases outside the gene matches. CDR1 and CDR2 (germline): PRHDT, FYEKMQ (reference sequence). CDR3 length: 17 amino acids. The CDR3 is CASSSGIAGGPRDEQYF. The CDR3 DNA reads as TGTGCCAGCAGCTCCGGGATAGCGGGAGGGCCCAGGGACGAGCAGTACTTC.

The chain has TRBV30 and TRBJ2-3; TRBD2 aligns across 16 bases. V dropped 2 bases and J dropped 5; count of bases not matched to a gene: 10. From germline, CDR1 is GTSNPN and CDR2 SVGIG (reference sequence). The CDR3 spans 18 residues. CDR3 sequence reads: CAWSKGLAGGPWGDTQYF. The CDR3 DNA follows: TGTGCCTGGAGTAAGGGACTAGCGGGAGGGCCTTGGGGAGATACGCAGTATTTT.

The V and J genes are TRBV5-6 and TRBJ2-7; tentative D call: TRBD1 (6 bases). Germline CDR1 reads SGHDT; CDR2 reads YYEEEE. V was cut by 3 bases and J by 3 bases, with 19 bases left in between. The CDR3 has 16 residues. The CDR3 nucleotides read TGTGCCAGCAGCTATCCTCCGGGACAAGGGCGCTACGAGCAGTACTTC. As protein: CASSYPPGQGRYEQYF.

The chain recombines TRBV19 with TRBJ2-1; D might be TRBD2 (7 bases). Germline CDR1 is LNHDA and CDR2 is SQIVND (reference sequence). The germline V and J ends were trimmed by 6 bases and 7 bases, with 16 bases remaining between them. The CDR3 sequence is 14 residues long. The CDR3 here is CASSFRGASNEQFF. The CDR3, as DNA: TGTGCCAGTAGCTTTCGGGGGGCGAGTAATGAGCAGTTCTTC.

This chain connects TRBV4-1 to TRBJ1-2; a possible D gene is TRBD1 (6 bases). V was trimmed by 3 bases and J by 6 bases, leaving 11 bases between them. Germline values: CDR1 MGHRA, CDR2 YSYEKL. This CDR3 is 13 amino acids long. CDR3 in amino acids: CASSHETGNGYTF. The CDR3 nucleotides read TGCGCCAGCAGCCACGAAACAGGGAATGGCTACACCTTC.

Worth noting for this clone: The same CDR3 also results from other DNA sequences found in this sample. The CDR3 region is CASSRGARNEQFF. CDR3 in DNA: TGTGCCAGCAGCCGCGGAGCGCGTAATGAGCAGTTCTTC. The rearrangement joins TRBV5-4 to TRBJ2-1, with D unresolved. V was pared by 4 bases and J by 7 bases, with 12 bases between. The CDR3 totals 13 residues. Germline V gene data show CDR1 as SGHNT and CDR2 as YYREEE (reference sequence). Using reference TRBV5-4 and TRBJ2-1 for the parts outside the CDR3, the full variable domain is ETGVTQSPTHLIKTRGQQVTLRCSSQSGHNTVSWYQQALGQGPQFIFQYYREEENGRGNFPPRFSGLQFPNYSSELNVNALELDDSALYLCASSRGARNEQFFGPGTRLTVL.

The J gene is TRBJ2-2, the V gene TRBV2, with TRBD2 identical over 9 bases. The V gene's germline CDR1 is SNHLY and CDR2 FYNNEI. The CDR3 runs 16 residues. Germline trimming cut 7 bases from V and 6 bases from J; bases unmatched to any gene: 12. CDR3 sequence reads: CASNSIAGVGAGELFF. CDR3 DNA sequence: TGTGCCAGCAATTCCATAGCGGGAGTGGGCGCCGGGGAGCTGTTTTTT.

The CDR3 sequence: CASTLGGSGNSPLHF. CDR3 coding DNA: TGTGCCAGCACCCTAGGGGGATCTGGGAATTCACCCCTCCACTTT. The rearrangement links TRBV9 to TRBJ1-6; possible D gene TRBD1, 6 bases. CDR3 length: 15 residues. The V end was cut by 6 bases, the J end by 7 bases, with 17 bases between. Germline loops: CDR1 SGDLS, CDR2 YYNGEE.